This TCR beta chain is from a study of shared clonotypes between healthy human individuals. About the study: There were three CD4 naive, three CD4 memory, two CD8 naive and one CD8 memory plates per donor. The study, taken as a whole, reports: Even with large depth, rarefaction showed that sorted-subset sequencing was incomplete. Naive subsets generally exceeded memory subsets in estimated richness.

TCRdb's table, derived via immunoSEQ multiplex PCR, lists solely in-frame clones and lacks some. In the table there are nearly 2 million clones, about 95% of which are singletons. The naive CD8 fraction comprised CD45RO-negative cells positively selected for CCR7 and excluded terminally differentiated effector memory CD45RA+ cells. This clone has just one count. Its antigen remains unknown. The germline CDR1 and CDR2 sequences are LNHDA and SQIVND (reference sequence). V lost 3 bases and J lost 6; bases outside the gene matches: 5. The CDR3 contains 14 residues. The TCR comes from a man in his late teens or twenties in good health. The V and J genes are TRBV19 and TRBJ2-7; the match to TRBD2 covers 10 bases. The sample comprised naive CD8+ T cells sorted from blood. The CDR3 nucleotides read TGTGCCAGTAGTATGGGTCTAGCGGGAGCCGAGCAGTACTTC. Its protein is CASSMGLAGAEQYF.